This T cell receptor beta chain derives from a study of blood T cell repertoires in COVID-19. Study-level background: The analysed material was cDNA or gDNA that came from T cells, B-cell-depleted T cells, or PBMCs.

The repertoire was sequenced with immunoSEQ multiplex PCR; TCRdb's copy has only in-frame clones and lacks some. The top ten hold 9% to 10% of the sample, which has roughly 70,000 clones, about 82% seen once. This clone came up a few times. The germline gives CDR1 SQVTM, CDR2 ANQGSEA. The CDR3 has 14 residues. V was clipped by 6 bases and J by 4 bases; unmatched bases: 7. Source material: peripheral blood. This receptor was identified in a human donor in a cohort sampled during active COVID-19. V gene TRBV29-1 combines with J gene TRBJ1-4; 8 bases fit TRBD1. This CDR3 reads CSVGDRGGNEKLFF. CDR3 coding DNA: TGCAGCGTCGGAGACAGGGGAGGTAATGAAAAACTGTTTTTT.